These 30 T cell receptor beta chains share one sample of origin, sequenced in a study of T cells in Graves' hyperthyroidism and ophthalmopathy. Amplification of TCR beta CDR3 regions was performed using RNA transcripts as template. Researchers ran a first-round RT-PCR on the TCR CDR3 using the HTBI primer set. TCRdb reprocessed the multiplex PCR reads via MiXCR and lists one record per CDR3 protein. This table has hundreds of thousands of distinct CDR3 sequences, roughly 15% appearing once. The sample was blood. The receptor set was obtained from a woman between 45 and 60 years old with Graves' ophthalmopathy.

This clonotype appeared many times. CDR3 amino acids: CASSLAVTDAYNEQFF. In nucleotides, the CDR3 is TGCGCCAGCAGCTTGGCGGTGACAGATGCCTACAATGAGCAGTTCTTC. V and J are TRBV5-1 and TRBJ2-1, with D possibly matching TRBD1 (5 bases). The CDR3 runs to 16 residues. Trimming took off 0 bases at V and 2 bases at J, with 12 bases between the two ends. Germline-derived CDR1 and CDR2 are SGHRS and YFSETQ.

This clonotype was detected many times. V usage is TRBV7-2 and J usage is TRBJ2-1; 8 positions match TRBD2. The CDR3 runs 17 residues. Germline V gene lookup returns CDR1 SGHTA and CDR2 FQGNSA. The V and J ends lost 1 base and 6 bases, in that order; junction bases with no gene match: 11. The CDR3 sequence: CASSLGISGVWPNEQFF. The CDR3 region has the DNA TGTGCCAGCAGCTTAGGAATTAGCGGGGTCTGGCCCAATGAGCAGTTCTTC.

This clonotype was detected many times. This rearrangement joins TRBV6-1 to TRBJ1-1; the D is unclear. The V end lost 6 bases, the J end lost 8 bases, and 25 bases lay between the germline ends. The CDR3 totals 16 residues. Germline CDR1 reads MNHNS; CDR2 reads SASEGT. CDR3 nucleotides: TGTGCCAGCAGGGACCCGGACGGCAGCCTGAAGGCAGAAGCTTTCTTT. Translated, it gives CASRDPDGSLKAEAFF.

This clonotype was observed at least ten times. CDR3 coding DNA: TGTGCCAGCAGTCCCACCGGGACAGGGCTGGGAAAACTGTTTTTT. Translating gives CASSPTGTGLGKLFF. The V call is TRBV12-3 or TRBV12-4, the J call TRBJ1-4; 9 bases are a match to TRBD1. With V trimmed by 5 bases and J by 10 bases, 11 bases remained unmatched. CDR3 length equals 15 residues.

This clonotype was recorded at least ten times. V gene TRBV7-2 combines with J gene TRBJ2-2; the match to TRBD2 covers 11 bases. Germline V CDR1 and CDR2: SGHTA, FQGNSA. There are 15 residues in the CDR3. V trimming: 7 bases; J trimming: 7 bases; junction bases outside the gene matches: 8. CDR3 in DNA: TGTGCCAGCAACCCTAGCGGGAGGATCCGCGGGGAGCTGTTTTTT. Translating gives CASNPSGRIRGELFF.

The V and J genes are TRBV27 and TRBJ1-4, with TRBD1 as a possible D gene (5 bases). Trimming took 5 bases from V and 8 from J, leaving 18 bases between them. Germline V gene lookup returns CDR1 MNHEY and CDR2 SMNVEV (reference sequence). The CDR3 sequence is 15 residues long. CDR3 DNA sequence: TGTGCCAGCAGTGGATCGGGGGGACTTAGGGAAAAACTGTTTTTT. It yields the protein CASSGSGGLREKLFF.

In its sample, this clonotype was seen many times. V gene TRBV30 combines with J gene TRBJ1-6; D remains ambiguous. Trimming took 0 bases from V and 7 from J, leaving 10 bases between them. There are 14 residues in the CDR3. Germline V CDR1 and CDR2: GTSNPN, SVGIG (reference sequence). The CDR3 bases are TGTGCCTGGAGTGTACAGATGGAAAATTCACCCCTCCACTTT. Its protein product is CAWSVQMENSPLHF.

The genes are TRBV19 and TRBJ2-3; tentatively, D is TRBD2 (5 bases). This CDR3 is 16 amino acids long. The V end lost 4 bases, the J end lost 2 bases, and 16 bases lay between the germline ends. Germline V gene lookup returns CDR1 LNHDA and CDR2 SQIVND (reference sequence). CDR3 sequence reads: CASSTPGSGYTDTQYF. The CDR3 nucleotides read TGTGCCAGTAGTACCCCGGGGAGCGGCTACACAGATACGCAGTATTTT.

The gene calls are TRBV30 and TRBJ2-7; D is possibly TRBD2 (5 bases). CDR1 and CDR2 from the germline V gene are GTSNPN and SVGIG (reference sequence). The CDR3 extends over 14 amino acids. Trimming left V 3 bases short and J 0 bases short, with 12 bases between. CDR3 protein: CAWSPGLSSYEQYF. The CDR3 nucleotides read TGTGCCTGGAGCCCCGGACTGAGCTCCTACGAGCAGTACTTC. Full variable domain (remainder filled in from reference TRBV30 and TRBJ2-7): SQTIHQWPATLVQPVGSPLSLECTVEGTSNPNLYWYRQAAGRGLQLLFYSVGIGQISSEVPQNLSASRPQDRQFILSSKKLLLSDSGFYLCAWSPGLSSYEQYFGPGTRLTVT.

The table lists this clonotype with many counts. The J gene is TRBJ2-4, the V gene TRBV20-1; TRBD1 agrees at 9 bases. V gave up 0 bases and J gave up 7 bases; unmatched junction bases: 7. CDR1 is DFQATT and CDR2 is SNEGSKA in the germline V gene (reference sequence). CDR3 length equals 15 residues. The CDR3 is CSARDRDRVGNIQYF. DNA for the CDR3: TGCAGTGCTAGAGACCGGGACAGGGTGGGGAACATTCAGTACTTC.

This clonotype was detected ten times or more. The chain has TRBV28 and TRBJ2-1, with 10 positions matching TRBD1. The CDR3 is made up of 15 amino acids. V lost 11 bases, J lost 7 bases, and 14 bases stayed unmatched. CDR1 is MDHEN, CDR2 SYDVKM, per germline. The CDR3 sequence is CAVQPRQGAGNEQFF. Written as DNA, the CDR3 is TGTGCCGTCCAACCCCGACAGGGGGCGGGGAATGAGCAGTTCTTC. Supplemented by reference TRBV28 and TRBJ2-1, the full variable domain reads DVKVTQSSRYLVKRTGEKVFLECVQDMDHENMFWYRQDPGLGLRLIYFSYDVKMKEKGDIPEGYSVSREKKERFSLILESASTNQTSMYLCAVQPRQGAGNEQFFGPGTRLTVL.

V gene TRBV20-1 combines with J gene TRBJ2-6; 8 bases map to TRBD1. J was trimmed by 0 bases and V by 0 bases; bases with no gene match: 7. This CDR3 region has 18 residues. The V gene's germline CDR1 is DFQATT and CDR2 SNEGSKA (reference sequence). CDR3 coding DNA: TGCAGTGCTAGAGATCTCAGGACAGGGACCTCTGGGGCCAACGTCCTGACTTTC. Its protein is CSARDLRTGTSGANVLTF.

This clonotype was counted ten times or more. The chain recombines TRBV7-9 with TRBJ2-1; D is possibly TRBD2 (5 bases). Per the germline V gene, CDR1 is SEHNR and CDR2 is FQNEAQ (reference sequence). CDR3 length: 12 amino acids. Trimming left V 5 bases short and J 10 bases short, with 12 bases between. CDR3 sequence: CASSTPKREQFF. The CDR3 DNA follows: TGTGCCAGCAGCACCCCAAAGCGGGAGCAGTTCTTC.

This clonotype was recorded many times. This rearrangement joins TRBV5-1 to TRBJ2-7; the D gene is possibly TRBD1 (6 bases). The CDR3 has 15 amino acids. The V gene lost 4 bases and the J gene lost 3 bases, with 17 bases spanning the gap. Germline lookup yields CDR1 SGHRS and CDR2 YFSETQ. This chain's CDR3 is CASSPTQGQIYEQYF. As DNA, the CDR3 is TGCGCCAGCAGCCCCACCCAGGGGCAGATCTACGAGCAGTACTTC.

This clonotype has ten or more counts. The J gene is TRBJ2-5, the V gene TRBV20-1, with D perhaps TRBD2 (5 bases). The CDR3 totals 13 residues. V was clipped by 3 bases and J by 1 base, with 9 bases between them. CDR1 DFQATT and CDR2 SNEGSKA come from the germline V gene (reference sequence). In DNA, the CDR3 is TGCAGTGCTAGGCTCGGGGTCCAAGAGACCCAGTACTTC. It specifies CSARLGVQETQYF.

This clonotype was detected ten times or more. V gene TRBV30 combines with J gene TRBJ1-2; D remains ambiguous. Germline V CDR1 and CDR2: GTSNPN, SVGIG (reference sequence). This CDR3 contains 10 residues. V lost 3 bases to trimming and J lost 4 bases, with 3 bases between them. CDR3 nucleotide sequence: TGTGCCTGGAGAACCTATGGCTACACCTTC. It codes for CAWRTYGYTF.

This clonotype was recorded a few times. The J gene is TRBJ2-7, the V gene TRBV4-3; 7 bases are shared with TRBD2. The CDR3 has 15 residues. Looked up from germline, CDR1 is LGHNA and CDR2 is YSLEER. The J segment lost 6 bases and the V segment lost 3 bases, leaving 11 bases of the junction unmatched. The CDR3 DNA follows: TGCGCCAGCAGCCAGGGACTATGGAGCGGTGTCGAGCAGTACTTC. It encodes CASSQGLWSGVEQYF.

This rearrangement joins TRBV12-3 or TRBV12-4 to TRBJ2-3; 14 bases map to TRBD2. The length of the CDR3 is 15 residues. After removal of 4 bases from V and 6 bases from J, the junction contained 3 bases not matched to a gene. The CDR3 sequence: CASSSGTSGSDTQYF. CDR3 coding DNA: TGTGCCAGCAGTTCCGGGACTAGCGGGAGTGATACGCAGTATTTT.

This clonotype has just a few counts. The chain has TRBV10-3 and TRBJ2-1; D could derive from TRBD1 or TRBD2 (5 bases each). This CDR3 is 13 amino acids long. V lost 7 bases, J lost 8 bases, and 15 bases lay in between. Germline CDR1 ENHRY, CDR2 SYGVKD. The CDR3 reads CAITSSGGHEQFF. CDR3 nucleotides: TGTGCCATCACCTCCTCTGGGGGACATGAGCAGTTCTTC.

This clonotype was counted many times. This sequence joins TRBV7-9 and TRBJ2-5, with 14 bases aligning to TRBD2. The CDR3 sequence is 15 residues long. CDR1 SEHNR and CDR2 FQNEAQ come from the germline V gene (reference sequence). With V trimmed by 6 bases and J by 5 bases, 5 bases remained unmatched. The DNA of the CDR3 is TGTGCCAGCAGGCCGGGACTAGCGGGAGCGGAGACCCAGTACTTC. Protein sequence: CASRPGLAGAETQYF.

As concerns this clonotype: This could be a read error, since a much larger clone is one nucleotide away. The chain has TRBV5-1 and TRBJ2-5; TRBD1 agrees at 12 bases. The CDR3 runs 15 residues. V shed 7 bases and J 6 bases; nucleotides not matched to a gene: 10. Germline V lookup: CDR1 SGHRS, CDR2 YFSETQ. For the CDR3, the DNA is TGCGCCAGCGGCTCGGGACAGGGGGCATCAAAGACCCAGTACTTC. Translation: CASGSGQGASKTQYF.

In this sample, this clonotype turned up many times. The chain uses TRBV19 and TRBJ1-1, with TRBD1 identical over 8 bases. CDR1 and CDR2 from the germline V gene are LNHDA and SQIVND (reference sequence). This CDR3 is built from 15 residues. The ends lost 7 bases at V and 4 bases at J; junction bases unmatched: 11. The CDR3 loop is CASNTAGGSGTEAFF. DNA for the CDR3: TGTGCCAGTAACACAGCAGGGGGCTCGGGCACTGAAGCTTTCTTT. Together with reference TRBV19 and TRBJ1-1, the CDR3 gives the full variable domain: DGGITQSPKYLFRKEGQNVTLSCEQNLNHDAMYWYRQDPGQGLRLIYYSQIVNDFQKGDIAEGYSVSREKKESFPLTVTSAQKNPTAFYLCASNTAGGSGTEAFFGQGTRLTVV.

The J gene is TRBJ2-1, the V gene TRBV16, with no clear D. Germline-derived CDR1 and CDR2 are KGHSY and FQNENV. The CDR3 spans 13 residues. Trimming took 4 bases from V and 6 from J, leaving 10 bases between them. CDR3 residues: CASSRGSFNEQFF. CDR3 DNA sequence: TGTGCCAGCAGCCGCGGAAGTTTCAATGAGCAGTTCTTC.

This clonotype has at least ten counts. DNA for the CDR3: TGTGCCAGCAGGCACAGGGTGAACACTGAAGCTTTCTTT. Encoded protein: CASRHRVNTEAFF. The rearrangement uses TRBV6-1 and TRBJ1-1, with D perhaps matching TRBD1 (6 bases). The CDR3 has 13 residues. The V end was cut by 6 bases, the J end by 0 bases, with 8 bases between. Per germline, CDR1 MNHNS and CDR2 SASEGT.

The chain recombines TRBV7-9 with TRBJ2-2, with D unresolved. The germline CDR1 and CDR2 sequences are SEHNR and FQNEAQ (reference sequence). The CDR3 contains 12 residues. V lost 7 bases and J lost 3, with 6 bases in between. The CDR3 bases are TGTGCCAGCACGCAGGACACCGGGGAGCTGTTTTTT. Protein product: CASTQDTGELFF.

The chain couples TRBV15 to TRBJ2-5; TRBD1 matches 7 bases. Trimming took 9 bases from V and 7 from J; bases not matched to a gene: 11. CDR1 LNHNV and CDR2 YYDKDF come from the germline V gene (reference sequence). The CDR3 covers 13 residues. In DNA, the CDR3 is TGTGCCACTGACAGGGACCGGTCAGGGACCCAGTACTTC. Its translation is CATDRDRSGTQYF.

This clonotype showed up many times. The chain uses TRBV5-1 and TRBJ2-1; tentatively, D is TRBD2 (6 bases). V dropped 3 bases and J dropped 7 bases, with 17 bases sitting between them. The CDR3 is 15 residues long. CDR1 SGHRS and CDR2 YFSETQ come from the germline V gene. The CDR3 loop reads CASSSSYPRGNEQFF. In DNA, the CDR3 is TGCGCCAGCAGCTCATCCTACCCCCGGGGGAATGAGCAGTTCTTC.

This clonotype was detected many times. The rearrangement uses TRBV20-1 and TRBJ2-3, with TRBD1 matching over 7 bases. From germline, CDR1 is DFQATT and CDR2 SNEGSKA (reference sequence). CDR3 length equals 14 residues. Trimming removed 0 bases from V and 3 bases from J; junction bases left unmatched: 3. Here the CDR3 reads CSARDLTGTDTQYF. Written as DNA, the CDR3 is TGCAGTGCTAGAGATTTGACAGGGACAGATACGCAGTATTTT.

The V and J genes are TRBV28 and TRBJ2-3, with 11 bases fitting TRBD2. V lost 5 bases and J lost 2; bases outside the gene matches: 6. The CDR3 has 16 amino acids. In germline, CDR1 is MDHEN, CDR2 SYDVKM. The CDR3, as DNA: TGTGCCAGCAGTGGAATAGCGGGAGGGCCCACAGATACGCAGTATTTT. Its protein is CASSGIAGGPTDTQYF.

This clonotype has a handful of counts. This sequence joins TRBV27 and TRBJ2-3; 10 nucleotides align to TRBD2. Trimming took 7 bases from V and 3 from J; bases not matched to a gene: 10. This CDR3 is 16 amino acids long. CDR1 and CDR2 (germline): MNHEY, SMNVEV (reference sequence). CDR3 nucleotide sequence: TGTGCCAGCAAAGTAACTAGCGGGATAACGACAGATACGCAGTATTTT. It specifies CASKVTSGITTDTQYF.